This note documents a single T cell receptor beta chain sequence. No antigen is known for it. No qualities accompany the bases; no much larger clone lies one base away. The trim is 0 bases for V and 4 bases for J, with a gap of 13 bases between the germline ends. Looking up the germline V gene yields CDR1 LGHNA and CDR2 YSLEER. The CDR3 goes from the cysteine to the phenylalanine over 16 residues. Only the CDR3 DNA stays, 48 bases, in frame from base 1. The cohort was made up of around 720 healthy bone marrow donors. At the time of sampling, all cohort members were nominally healthy, though unrecorded immune exposures were likely present. The donor tested CMV seronegative and was one of the 352 seronegative cohort members. A peripheral blood sample was collected from each donor, and TCR beta sequencing was performed on peripheral blood mononuclear cells. Genomic DNA was extracted from the blood cell samples with the Qiagen DNeasy Blood Extraction Kit.

The data belong to a study of cytomegalovirus exposure and HLA in healthy donors listed by TCRdb under 2017. Study-wide context: An earlier analysis of 587 of the donors reported approximately 280 Gb of sequence data and 100 million to 120 million unique TCR beta sequences obtained from approximately 180 million T cells. Of the 350 to 450 genotyped donors, approximately 82% fell in the genetic ancestry cluster associated with self-reported Caucasian donors. The study combined high-throughput TCR immunosequencing, statistical association of individual TCRs with disease status, and machine learning to predict cytomegalovirus infection status. Every discovery cohort repertoire had been produced on one sequencing platform. In an earlier analysis of about 590 of the donors, high-throughput TCR beta sequencing was used to judge whether each TCR beta V gene segment behaved as functional or pseudogenic. HLA typing included class I and class II loci at four-digit resolution. The number of typed donors differed by locus: roughly 629-640 for A, B, C, DRB1 and DQB1; approximately 530 for DQA1; roughly 600 for DPA1; and some 430 for DPB1. In the later analysis, no new phenotypic data were used to find candidate immune exposures; instead, reliance was placed on TCR beta sequences and their occurrence across donors. Donor age, sex, ethnicity and CMV serostatus were collected together with the repertoire data. To study patterns of TCR occurrence, a later analysis re-analyzed previously published TCR beta repertoires from hundreds of donors and added high-resolution HLA genotyping. The T cell repertoires of 666 subjects were profiled by immunosequencing and related to cytomegalovirus serostatus. An early release covering just under 650 HLA-typed donors comprised around 300 gigabases of sequencing data and approximately 80 million unique TCR sequences. In a later genetic analysis, genome-wide SNP genotypes for about three fifths of the roughly 670 donors were used, and that subset was treated as a discovery cohort. The study aimed to test whether signatures of past pathogen exposure could be identified by cataloging public T cell receptors. In addition to the first cohort of 666 subjects, a separate validation cohort of approximately 130 different subjects was used. Among some 410 genotyped donors of the cohort, an average of roughly 230,000 unique TCR beta nucleotide sequences was sequenced per donor, of which about 19% were non-productive. Because of strong linkage in the cohort, roughly five DR-DQ haplotypes were treated as single units for association and clustering. Results and caveats for the whole study, not just this receptor: When HLA alleles, especially DR and DQ, strongly co-occurred, TCR associations were difficult to assign to individual alleles. A further reported finding was that TCR beta sequences accurately predicted the HLA-A and HLA-B alleles for most subjects in the first cohort. Because the 87-base-pair reads could not distinguish some IMGT-functional V segments, including TRBV6-2 and TRBV6-3, those segments were excluded. Cytomegalovirus status was reported to be diagnosed by the classifier with high specificity and sensitivity in both the original and validation cohorts. The presence/absence analyses assumed that sequencing depth was roughly uniform across donors, and that assumption may not be true. Most TCR sequences were seen in very few donors, while some public TCRs were found in many individuals. HLA typing was unavailable for some donors at each locus, so association tests used only the typed subset. A total of fewer than 200 TCR beta chains were listed by the study as associated with cytomegalovirus. According to a later analysis, most CMV-associated TCR beta chains appeared to be HLA-restricted, and the HLA associations seemed to be driven largely by CMV exposure. In a later analysis, HLA-associated TCR beta chains showed more clonal expansion and lower generation probabilities than non-associated chains that were equally common. Only TCR beta chains were sequenced in this cohort, and the absence of alpha or paired-chain data limited detectable features. Linkage disequilibrium might explain the correlated functional status among segregating V segments, but an unknown experimental factor could not be excluded. The authors suggested that the approach could potentially be generalized to other disease states and immunological phenotypes. A later analysis found that TCR association rates varied across HLA loci, with DRB1 alleles showing the most associated TCRs and HLA-C alleles the fewest. Three of the identified cytomegalovirus-associated TCR beta chains were confirmed in vitro to be specific for cytomegalovirus antigens. According to a later genetic analysis, donors in an Asian-associated ancestry cluster had fewer N-insertions in productive TCRs than the approximately 630-donor mean. V-gene and J-gene trimming of TCR beta chains was associated with a missense DCLRE1C variant in a later genetic analysis, and the association was replicated in an independent cohort. A cluster of highly shared sequence variants was judged likely to be a technical artifact of the sequencing pipeline. According to a later analysis, parvovirus B19, influenza, CMV and Epstein-Barr virus appeared linked to several top co-occurrence clusters. CMV serostatus was the only immune exposure information available for the cohort. A later analysis associated 16,951 TCR beta sequences with specific HLA alleles at a false discovery rate of 0.05. Broadly in line with IMGT annotations, most TCR beta V segments showed up in productive rearrangements about 90% or about 30% of the time in an earlier analysis of 587 of the donors. The earlier analysis of approximately 540 of the donors excluded 15 to 20 rarely observed V segments, including chromosome 9 orphons, because counts were too low.

The receptor library was made with the immunoSEQ multiplex PCR assay. The multiplex PCR relied on a mix of 60 forward primers for TCR Vbeta segments and 13 reverse primers for TCR Jbeta segments. A multiplex PCR assay on genomic DNA amplified the CDR3 region of rearranged TCR beta genes. The Illumina HiSeq System was used to sequence the amplified TCR beta libraries as 87-base-pair reads. The authors processed their data as follows. In a later analysis, some 80 million unique TCR beta chains were counted across the roughly 610 repertoires, and approximately 11 million of these chains were shared by at least two donors. Raw reads were error-corrected and collapsed into unique sequences by a nearest-neighbor algorithm in which closely related sequences were merged to remove PCR and sequencing errors. CDR3 sequences were aligned to IMGT reference sequences to assign V, D and J gene segments. For a sequence to be retained, a match of at least six nucleotides was required to both a V gene segment and a J gene segment. A rearrangement was called productive if the CDR3 had no stop codons and remained in frame with V and J, and every other rearrangement was called non-productive. CDR3 was defined according to IMGT convention as the region running from the second conserved V-encoded cysteine to the conserved J-encoded phenylalanine. The earlier analysis of fewer than 750 of the donors excluded sequences that lacked an unambiguous match to a single V gene segment. An earlier analysis of several hundred of the donors called V segments functional above 56.7% productive rearrangements and segregating when the between-donor standard deviation exceeded 5%. To diagnose cytomegalovirus status from the catalog of TCR beta chain sequences, a statistical classification framework was built. V and J gene assignment, in a later analysis, came from comparing TCR nucleotide sequences with IMGT/GENE-DB human TR gene sequences. A later analysis assigned CDR3 sequences and most-parsimonious VDJ recombination scenarios with the TCRdist pipeline. In a later analysis, each TCR beta chain was defined by its CDR3 amino acid sequence together with its V-gene family, and reads without a unique V-gene family were excluded. A later analysis removed 450 to 600 highly shared, low-generation-probability nucleotide sequences to deal with suspected cross-contamination and a sequencing artifact. In a later analysis, a clonal expansion index was calculated for each public chain from normalized within-repertoire ranks of inferred template counts. In a later analysis, generation probabilities were computed using a VDJ recombination model fitted to out-of-frame rearrangements, and the results were checked against IGoR. A later analysis scored TCR-TCR, TCR-HLA and TCR-CMV co-occurrence with hypergeometric tests, applying a repertoire-size bias correction to TCR pairs. A later analysis estimated false discovery rates by permuting HLA or CMV assignments 20 times. A later analysis grouped co-occurring TCRs with DBSCAN, adding TCRdist sequence similarity when clustering within HLA-allele-positive subsets. Repertoires with fewer than 30,000 or more than 120,000 public chains were left out of co-occurrence clustering, as were about 5 repertoires with anomalous nucleotide sharing. In TCRdb, the immuneACCESS table is reduced to in-frame sequences with V and J assigned. These tables do not hold every clone; where another copy was compared, an unresolved V gene accounts for under half, and the others remain unexplained. V and J calls and clone size come straight from that table; D and trimming were deduced from the DNA. This sample comprises fewer than 150,000 clones, over 60% of them detected only once. Clones ranked in the top ten supply 3% to 3.5% of the sample.

The sequence links TRBV4-3 to TRBJ2-1; the D segment could be TRBD2, given 6 matching bases. The sequence came from a man aged 35-49 years in good health and CMV-seronegative. Sequencing was done on a sample of PBMCs. At the DNA level, the sequence is TGCGCCAGCAGCCAAGAATGGGGGACTCTATACAATGAGCAGTTCTTC. Translated, it gives CASSQEWGTLYNEQFF.